This T cell receptor beta chain was captured by sequencing in a study of cytomegalovirus exposure and HLA in healthy donors. Study summary: Out of fewer than 500 genotyped donors, around 80% belonged to the Caucasian-associated ancestry cluster. Study-wide results and caveats: Investigators reported fewer than 200 TCR beta chains as tied to cytomegalovirus. Because they were indistinguishable, some V segments, including TRBV6-2 and TRBV6-3, were excluded.

This clone was counted only a few times. The antigen is undetermined. V lost 5 bases, J lost 10 bases, and 6 bases stayed unmatched. The CDR3 contains 13 residues. The germline V gene has CDR1 SEHNR and CDR2 FQNEAQ (reference sequence). The primer mix had 60 Vbeta and 13 Jbeta primers. The repertoire was sequenced with immunoSEQ multiplex PCR; TCRdb's copy has only in-frame clones and lacks some. The table lists roughly 190,000 clones, over 75% of them singletons. Donors likely had unrecorded immune exposures despite being nominally healthy when sampled. V is TRBV7-9 and J is TRBJ1-2, with 11 bases fitting TRBD1. Sequenced sample: PBMCs. This TCR was sampled from a man aged 45-65 years in good health and CMV-seronegative. This CDR3 is CASSAGQGGDYTF. In DNA form, the CDR3 reads TGTGCCAGCAGCGCGGGACAGGGGGGGGACTACACCTTC.